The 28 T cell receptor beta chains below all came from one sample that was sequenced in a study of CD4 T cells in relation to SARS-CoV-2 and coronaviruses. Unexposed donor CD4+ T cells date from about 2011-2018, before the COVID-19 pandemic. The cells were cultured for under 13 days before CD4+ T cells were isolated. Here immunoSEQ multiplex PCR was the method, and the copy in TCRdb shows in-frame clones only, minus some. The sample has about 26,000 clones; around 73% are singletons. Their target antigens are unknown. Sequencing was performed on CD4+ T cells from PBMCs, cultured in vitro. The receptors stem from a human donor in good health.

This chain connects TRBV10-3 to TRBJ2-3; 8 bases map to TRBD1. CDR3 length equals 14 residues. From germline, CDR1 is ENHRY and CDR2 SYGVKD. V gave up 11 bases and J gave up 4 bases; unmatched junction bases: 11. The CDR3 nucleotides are TGTGCCGTTAACCGGGACAGGACTCCAGATACGCAGTATTTT. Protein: CAVNRDRTPDTQYF.

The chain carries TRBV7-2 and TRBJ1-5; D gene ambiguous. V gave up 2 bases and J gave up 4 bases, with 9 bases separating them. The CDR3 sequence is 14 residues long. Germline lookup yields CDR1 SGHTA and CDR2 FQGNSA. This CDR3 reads CASSLYGDNQPQHF. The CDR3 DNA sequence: TGTGCCAGCAGCTTATACGGGGATAATCAGCCCCAGCATTTT.

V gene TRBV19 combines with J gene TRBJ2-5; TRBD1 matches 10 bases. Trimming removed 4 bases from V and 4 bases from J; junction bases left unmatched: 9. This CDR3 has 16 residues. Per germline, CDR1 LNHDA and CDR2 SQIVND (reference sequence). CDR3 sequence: CASSRGDRGGGETQYF. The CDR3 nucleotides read TGTGCCAGTAGTAGAGGGGACAGGGGAGGAGGAGAGACCCAGTACTTC.

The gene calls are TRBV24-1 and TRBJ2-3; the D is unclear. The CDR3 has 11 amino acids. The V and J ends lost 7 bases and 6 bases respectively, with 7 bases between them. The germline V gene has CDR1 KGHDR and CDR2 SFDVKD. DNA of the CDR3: TGTGCCACCAGGTACATGGATACGCAGTATTTT. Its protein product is CATRYMDTQYF.

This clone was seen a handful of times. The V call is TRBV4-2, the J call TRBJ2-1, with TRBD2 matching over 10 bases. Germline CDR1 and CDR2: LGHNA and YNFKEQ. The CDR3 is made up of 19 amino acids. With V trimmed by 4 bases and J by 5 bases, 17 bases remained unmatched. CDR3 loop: CASSPSPASGRGRDNEQFF. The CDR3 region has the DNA TGTGCCAGCAGCCCCAGCCCGGCTAGCGGGAGAGGAAGGGACAATGAGCAGTTCTTC.

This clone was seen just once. The CDR3 protein is CAISELHVFDSSSYEQYF. The CDR3, as DNA: TGTGCCATCAGTGAGTTACACGTCTTTGACTCGAGCTCCTACGAGCAGTACTTC. The V gene is TRBV10-3, the J gene TRBJ2-7; D is unclear. CDR1 ENHRY and CDR2 SYGVKD come from the germline V gene. This CDR3 is built from 18 residues. The V gene lost 1 base and the J gene lost 0 bases, with 19 bases spanning the gap.

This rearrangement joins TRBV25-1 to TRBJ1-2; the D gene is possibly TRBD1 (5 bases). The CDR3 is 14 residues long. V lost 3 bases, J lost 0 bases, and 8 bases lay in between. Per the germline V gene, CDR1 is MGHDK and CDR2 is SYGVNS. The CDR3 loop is CASSDQGPNYGYTF. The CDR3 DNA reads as TGTGCCAGCAGTGACCAGGGCCCTAACTATGGCTACACCTTC.

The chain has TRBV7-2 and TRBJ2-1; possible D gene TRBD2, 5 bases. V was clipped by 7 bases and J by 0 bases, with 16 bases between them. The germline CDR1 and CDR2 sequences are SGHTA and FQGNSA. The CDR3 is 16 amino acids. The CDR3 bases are TGTGCCAGCAACGCAATGAGCGGTAGCTCCTACAATGAGCAGTTCTTC. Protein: CASNAMSGSSYNEQFF. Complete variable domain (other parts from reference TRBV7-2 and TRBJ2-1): GAGVSQSPSNKVTEKGKDVELRCDPISGHTALYWYRQSLGQGLEFLIYFQGNSAPDKSGLPSDRFSAERTGGSVSTLTIQRTQQEDSAVYLCASNAMSGSSYNEQFFGPGTRLTVL.

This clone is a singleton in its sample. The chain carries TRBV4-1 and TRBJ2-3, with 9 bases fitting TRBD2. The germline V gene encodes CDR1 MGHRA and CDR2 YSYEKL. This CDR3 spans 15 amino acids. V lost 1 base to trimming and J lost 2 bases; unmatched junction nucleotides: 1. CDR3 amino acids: CASSQASGDTDTQYF. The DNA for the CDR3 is TGCGCCAGCAGCCAAGCTAGCGGGGACACAGATACGCAGTATTTT.

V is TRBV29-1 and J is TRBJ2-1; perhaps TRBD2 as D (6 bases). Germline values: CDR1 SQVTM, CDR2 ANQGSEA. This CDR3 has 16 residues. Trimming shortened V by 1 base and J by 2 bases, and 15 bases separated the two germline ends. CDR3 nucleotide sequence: TGCAGCGTTGAAGGGGAGGAGAGAGGGACCTACAATGAGCAGTTCTTC. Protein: CSVEGEERGTYNEQFF.

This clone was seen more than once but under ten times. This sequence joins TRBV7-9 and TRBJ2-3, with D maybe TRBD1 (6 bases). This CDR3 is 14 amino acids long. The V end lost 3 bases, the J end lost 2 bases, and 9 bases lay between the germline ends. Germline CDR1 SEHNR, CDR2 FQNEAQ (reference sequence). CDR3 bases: TGTGCCAGCAGCTTTGACAGGTCCACAGATACGCAGTATTTT. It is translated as CASSFDRSTDTQYF. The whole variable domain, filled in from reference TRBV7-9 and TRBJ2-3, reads DTGVSQNPRHKITKRGQNVTFRCDPISEHNRLYWYRQTLGQGPEFLTYFQNEAQLEKSRLLSDRFSAERPKGSFSTLEIQRTEQGDSAMYLCASSFDRSTDTQYFGPGTRLTVL.

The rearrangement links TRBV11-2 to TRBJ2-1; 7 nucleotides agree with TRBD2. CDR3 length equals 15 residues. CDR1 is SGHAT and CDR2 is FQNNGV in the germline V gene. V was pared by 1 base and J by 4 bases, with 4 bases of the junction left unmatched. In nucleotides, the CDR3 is TGTGCCAGCAGCTTAGGTCTAGCGGAGTACAATGAGCAGTTCTTC. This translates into CASSLGLAEYNEQFF.

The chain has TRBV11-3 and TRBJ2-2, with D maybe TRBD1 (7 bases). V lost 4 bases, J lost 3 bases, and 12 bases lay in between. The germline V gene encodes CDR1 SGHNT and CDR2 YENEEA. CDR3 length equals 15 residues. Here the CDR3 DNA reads TGTGCCAGCAGCTCGGGGGACAGCTACACCGGGGAGCTGTTTTTT. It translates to CASSSGDSYTGELFF.

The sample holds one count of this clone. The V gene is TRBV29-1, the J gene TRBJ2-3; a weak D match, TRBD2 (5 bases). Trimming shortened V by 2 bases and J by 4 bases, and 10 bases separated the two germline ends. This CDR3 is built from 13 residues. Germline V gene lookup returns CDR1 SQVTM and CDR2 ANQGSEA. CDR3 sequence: CSVESTRADTQYF. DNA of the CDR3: TGCAGCGTTGAATCTACGAGGGCAGATACGCAGTATTTT.

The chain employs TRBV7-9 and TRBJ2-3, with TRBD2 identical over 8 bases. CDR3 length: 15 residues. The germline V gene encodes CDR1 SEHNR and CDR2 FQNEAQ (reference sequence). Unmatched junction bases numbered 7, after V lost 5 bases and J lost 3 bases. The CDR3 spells CASSPDSGATDTQYF. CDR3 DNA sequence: TGTGCCAGCAGCCCCGATAGCGGGGCAACAGATACGCAGTATTTT.

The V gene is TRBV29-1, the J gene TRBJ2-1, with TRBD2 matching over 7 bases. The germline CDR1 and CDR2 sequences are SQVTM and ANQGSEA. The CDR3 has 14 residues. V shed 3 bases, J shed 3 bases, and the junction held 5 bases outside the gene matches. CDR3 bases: TGCAGCGTTGATCGGGCGGGGGTCTACAATGAGCAGTTCTTC. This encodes CSVDRAGVYNEQFF.

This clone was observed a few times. The DNA of the CDR3 is TGTGCCAGCAACAGGGATCCCAATGAAAAACTGTTTTTT. As protein: CASNRDPNEKLFF. The chain employs TRBV2 and TRBJ1-4; weak D call: TRBD1 (6 bases). Trimming removed 7 bases from V and 5 bases from J, with 11 bases in between. Germline V lookup: CDR1 SNHLY, CDR2 FYNNEI. The CDR3 covers 13 residues.

CDR3 sequence reads: CASTRGGQGASPLHF. The CDR3 DNA reads TGTGCCAGCACTCGTGGAGGACAGGGGGCTTCACCCCTCCACTTT. The chain joins TRBV7-9 to TRBJ1-6, with 11 bases identical to TRBD1. The CDR3 has 15 amino acids. Germline V lookup: CDR1 SEHNR, CDR2 FQNEAQ (reference sequence). Unmatched junction bases numbered 8, after V lost 7 bases and J lost 9 bases.

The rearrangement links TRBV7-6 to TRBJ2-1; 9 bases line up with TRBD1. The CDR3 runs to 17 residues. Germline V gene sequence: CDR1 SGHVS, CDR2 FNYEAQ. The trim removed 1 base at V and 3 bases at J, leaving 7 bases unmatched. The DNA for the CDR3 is TGTGCCAGCAGCTTAGTAGAGGACAGGGGATACTACAATGAGCAGTTCTTC. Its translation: CASSLVEDRGYYNEQFF. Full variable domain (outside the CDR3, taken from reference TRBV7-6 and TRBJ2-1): GAGVSQSPRYKVTKRGQDVALRCDPISGHVSLYWYRQALGQGPEFLTYFNYEAQQDKSGLPNDRFSAERPEGSISTLTIQRTEQRDSAMYRCASSLVEDRGYYNEQFFGPGTRLTVL.

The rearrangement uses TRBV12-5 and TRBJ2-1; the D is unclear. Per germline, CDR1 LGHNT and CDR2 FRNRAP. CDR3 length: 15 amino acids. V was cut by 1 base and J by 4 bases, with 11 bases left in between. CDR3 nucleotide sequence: TGTGCTAGTGGTTTGGCCATGCGGCGGTACAATGAGCAGTTCTTC. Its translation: CASGLAMRRYNEQFF.

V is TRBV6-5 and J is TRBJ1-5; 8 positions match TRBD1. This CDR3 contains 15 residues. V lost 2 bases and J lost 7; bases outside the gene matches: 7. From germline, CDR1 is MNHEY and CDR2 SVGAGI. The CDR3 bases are TGTGCCAGCAGTTACACCGACAGGGGTAGGCAGCCCCAGCATTTT. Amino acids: CASSYTDRGRQPQHF.

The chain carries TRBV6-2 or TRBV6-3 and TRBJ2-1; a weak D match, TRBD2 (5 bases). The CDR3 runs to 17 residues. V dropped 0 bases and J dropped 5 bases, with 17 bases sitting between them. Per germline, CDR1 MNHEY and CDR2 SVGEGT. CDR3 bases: TGTGCCAGCAGTTACTCTTTGCGGGCATCCGCCAACAATGAGCAGTTCTTC. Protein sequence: CASSYSLRASANNEQFF.

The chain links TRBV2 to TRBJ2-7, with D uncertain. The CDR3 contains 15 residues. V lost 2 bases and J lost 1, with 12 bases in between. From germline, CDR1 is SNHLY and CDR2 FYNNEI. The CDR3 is CASSERQTYSYEQYF. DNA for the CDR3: TGTGCCAGCAGTGAACGGCAGACCTATTCCTACGAGCAGTACTTC.

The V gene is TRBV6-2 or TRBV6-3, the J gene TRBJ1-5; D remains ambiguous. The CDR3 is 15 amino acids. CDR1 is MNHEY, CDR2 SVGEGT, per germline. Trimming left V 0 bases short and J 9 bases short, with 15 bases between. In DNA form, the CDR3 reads TGTGCCAGCAGTTACTCAGGCCGGAAAATCGGGCCCCAGCATTTT. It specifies CASSYSGRKIGPQHF.

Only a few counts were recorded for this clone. The CDR3 nucleotides are TGTGCCGCTTCAGGGACTAGTGGTGGAGAGCAGTACTTC. It translates to CAASGTSGGEQYF. The chain joins TRBV10-3 to TRBJ2-7; TRBD2 matches at 8 bases. This CDR3 comprises 13 residues. V shed 11 bases and J 7 bases; nucleotides not matched to a gene: 13. CDR1 and CDR2 (germline): ENHRY, SYGVKD.

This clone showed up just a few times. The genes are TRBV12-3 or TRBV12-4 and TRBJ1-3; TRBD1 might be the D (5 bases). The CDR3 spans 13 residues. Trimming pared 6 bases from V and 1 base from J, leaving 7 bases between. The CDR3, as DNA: TGTGCCAGCAGGGGGGTGTCTGGAAACACCATATATTTT. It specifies CASRGVSGNTIYF.

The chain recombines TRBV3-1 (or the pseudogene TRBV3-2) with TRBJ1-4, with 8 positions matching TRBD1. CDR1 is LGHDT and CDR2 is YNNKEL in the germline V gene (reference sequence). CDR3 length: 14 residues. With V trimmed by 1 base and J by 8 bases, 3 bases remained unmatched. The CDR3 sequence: CASSQGTGREKLFF. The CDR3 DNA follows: TGTGCCAGCAGCCAAGGGACAGGGCGAGAAAAACTGTTTTTT.

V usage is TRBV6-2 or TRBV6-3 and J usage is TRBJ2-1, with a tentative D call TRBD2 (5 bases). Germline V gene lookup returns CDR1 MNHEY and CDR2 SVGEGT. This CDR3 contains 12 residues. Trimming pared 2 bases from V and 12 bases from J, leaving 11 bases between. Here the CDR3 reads CASSYGGDGQFF. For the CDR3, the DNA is TGTGCCAGCAGTTACGGAGGAGACGGGCAGTTCTTC.